These 7 T cell receptor beta chains originate from one sample sequenced in a study of OX40 agonist ivuxolimab in advanced cancers. The protocol was immunoSEQ multiplex PCR, while the TCRdb copy is restricted to in-frame clones and leaves out a portion. The sample has about 41,000 clones, over 75% seen once; the top ten hold roughly 3.9%. The sample in question was CD4+ or CD8+ T cells sorted from blood, obtained in a trial of the OX40 agonist ivuxolimab. The source of these receptors is an adult with an advanced solid tumor such as melanoma, head and neck, liver or kidney cancer.

This clone has only one observation. J is TRBJ2-1 and V is TRBV7-8; 7 nucleotides align to TRBD2. This CDR3 spans 15 amino acids. Per germline, CDR1 SGHVS and CDR2 FQNEAQ. Germline trimming cut 1 base from V and 8 bases from J; bases unmatched to any gene: 8. The CDR3 region is CASSLVLMGRDEQFF. For the CDR3, the DNA is TGTGCCAGCAGCTTAGTGTTGATGGGGAGGGATGAGCAGTTCTTC.

The V call is TRBV5-4, the J call TRBJ2-3, with 8 bases matching TRBD1. Germline CDR1 reads SGHNT; CDR2 reads YYREEE (reference sequence). Germline trimming cut 2 bases from V and 4 bases from J; bases unmatched to any gene: 3. CDR3 length: 14 amino acids. The CDR3: CASSLTGGSDTQYF. In DNA form, the CDR3 reads TGTGCCAGCAGCTTAACAGGGGGTTCAGATACGCAGTATTTT.

The rearrangement joins TRBV10-3 to TRBJ1-1; 7 bases line up with TRBD1. V lost 3 bases and J lost 0; bases outside the gene matches: 10. Germline-derived CDR1 and CDR2 are ENHRY and SYGVKD. This CDR3 spans 17 amino acids. CDR3 region: CAISDRPSGQVNTEAFF. In nucleotides, the CDR3 is TGTGCCATCAGTGATCGTCCTTCAGGACAGGTGAACACTGAAGCTTTCTTT.

The V call is TRBV30, the J call TRBJ1-6; possible D gene TRBD1, 6 bases. CDR1 is GTSNPN and CDR2 is SVGIG in the germline V gene (reference sequence). CDR3 size: 15 residues. Trimming removed 0 bases at V and 9 bases at J, with 15 bases between. CDR3 region: CAWSVPYRDSSPLHF. As DNA, the CDR3 is TGTGCCTGGAGTGTACCCTACAGGGATTCTTCACCCCTCCACTTT.

This CDR3 reads CASSPFLDTQYF. The CDR3 DNA reads TGTGCCAGCTCACCGTTTCTGGATACGCAGTATTTT. V usage is TRBV18 and J usage is TRBJ2-3; the D is unclear. Germline V gene lookup returns CDR1 KGHSH and CDR2 LQKENI. V was pared by 3 bases and J by 6 bases, with 7 bases between. The CDR3 is 12 residues long.

The chain joins TRBV2 to TRBJ2-7; D might be TRBD1 or TRBD2, each matching 6 bases. In germline, CDR1 is SNHLY, CDR2 FYNNEI. V lost 2 bases and J lost 5, with 19 bases in between. CDR3 length equals 16 residues. The CDR3 is CASSERGAGRGNEQYF. CDR3 in DNA: TGTGCCAGCAGTGAAAGGGGGGCAGGGCGGGGCAACGAGCAGTACTTC.

This clone was detected only a few times. V is TRBV19 and J is TRBJ1-5; 12 bases fit TRBD1. The ends lost 4 bases at V and 6 bases at J; junction bases unmatched: 4. CDR1 and CDR2 from the germline V gene are LNHDA and SQIVND (reference sequence). The CDR3 loop spans 15 amino acids. DNA of the CDR3: TGTGCCAGTAGTAGGGACAGGGGGCGACGTCAGCCCCAGCATTTT. This gives the protein CASSRDRGRRQPQHF.